Shown below are 16 T cell receptor beta chains from a single sample sequenced in a study of blood T cell repertoires in COVID-19. Generated by immunoSEQ multiplex PCR, the TCRdb table keeps only in-frame clones and is missing some. The table includes about 160,000 clones, under 90% detected once. Specimen: PBMCs or T cells enriched from blood (not recorded which). Receptors were obtained from a woman in her fifties or sixties who had recovered from COVID-19.

The CDR3 is CASTFSGVDGYTF. CDR3 nucleotide sequence: TGTGCCAGCACCTTCTCAGGGGTTGACGGCTACACCTTC. The chain couples TRBV5-4 to TRBJ1-2; a weak D match, TRBD1 (6 bases). V shed 6 bases and J shed 8 bases, with 17 bases lying between them. The CDR3 contains 13 residues. Germline lookup yields CDR1 SGHNT and CDR2 YYREEE (reference sequence).

This clone was seen once. V and J are TRBV27 and TRBJ1-1; D possibly corresponds to TRBD1 (6 bases). This CDR3 spans 18 amino acids. The V gene lost 6 bases and the J gene lost 3 bases, with 26 bases spanning the gap. The germline V gene has CDR1 MNHEY and CDR2 SMNVEV (reference sequence). DNA of the CDR3: TGTGCCAGCAGAATTTTTTCCCGGGGGGCTGTGAAGGACACTGAAGCTTTCTTT. Its translation: CASRIFSRGAVKDTEAFF.

This chain joins TRBV29-1 and TRBJ2-2; 8 bases agree with TRBD1. The CDR3 runs to 14 residues. CDR1 is SQVTM and CDR2 is ANQGSEA in the germline V gene. J gave up 0 bases and V 8 bases, and 5 bases lay outside the gene matches. The CDR3 sequence: CSSRTGTNTGELFF. CDR3 coding DNA: TGCAGCTCCCGGACAGGGACGAACACCGGGGAGCTGTTTTTT.

The chain couples TRBV11-3 to TRBJ2-3; 8 bases are a match to TRBD2. V was pared by 1 base and J by 2 bases, with 8 bases of the junction left unmatched. Germline-derived CDR1 and CDR2 are SGHNT and YENEEA. The CDR3 spans 17 residues. In DNA, the CDR3 is TGTGCCAGCAGCTTAGGAGTTGGGCGGGGGGCCACAGATACGCAGTATTTT. Protein sequence: CASSLGVGRGATDTQYF. The whole variable domain, filled in from reference TRBV11-3 and TRBJ2-3, reads EAGVVQSPRYKIIEKKQPVAFWCNPISGHNTLYWYLQNLGQGPELLIRYENEEAVDDSQLPKDRFSAERLKGVDSTLKIQPAELGDSAVYLCASSLGVGRGATDTQYFGPGTRLTVL.

This sequence joins TRBV11-2 and TRBJ2-3; D perhaps matches TRBD2 (7 bases). V lost 5 bases to trimming and J lost 6 bases, with 18 bases between them. The CDR3 length is 15 residues. Germline V lookup: CDR1 SGHAT, CDR2 FQNNGV. CDR3 sequence: CASSPAGGRRDTQYF. In nucleotides, the CDR3 is TGTGCCAGCAGCCCCGCCGGGGGGCGGAGGGATACGCAGTATTTT. The whole variable domain, filled in from reference TRBV11-2 and TRBJ2-3, reads EAGVAQSPRYKIIEKRQSVAFWCNPISGHATLYWYQQILGQGPKLLIQFQNNGVVDDSQLPKDRFSAERLKGVDSTLKIQPAKLEDSAVYLCASSPAGGRRDTQYFGPGTRLTVL.

The rearrangement joins TRBV19 to TRBJ2-7; tentative D call: TRBD1 (8 bases). CDR1 is LNHDA, CDR2 SQIVND, per germline (reference sequence). The germline V and J ends were trimmed by 5 bases and 0 bases, with 14 bases remaining between them. The CDR3 loop spans 15 amino acids. CDR3 loop: CASSSTGGGSYEQYF. CDR3 nucleotide sequence: TGTGCCAGTAGTTCCACAGGGGGGGGCTCCTACGAGCAGTACTTC. The variable domain in full, completed from reference TRBV19 and TRBJ2-7, reads DGGITQSPKYLFRKEGQNVTLSCEQNLNHDAMYWYRQDPGQGLRLIYYSQIVNDFQKGDIAEGYSVSREKKESFPLTVTSAQKNPTAFYLCASSSTGGGSYEQYFGPGTRLTVT.

The V gene is TRBV13, the J gene TRBJ2-1, with D perhaps TRBD1 (5 bases). CDR3 length equals 15 residues. The germline gives CDR1 PRHDT, CDR2 FYEKMQ (reference sequence). The V and J ends lost 2 bases and 1 base respectively, with 9 bases between them. This CDR3 is CASSLMGPSYNEQFF. CDR3 coding DNA: TGTGCCAGCAGCTTAATGGGGCCTTCCTACAATGAGCAGTTCTTC. The full variable domain, its missing parts supplied by reference TRBV13 and TRBJ2-1, is AAGVIQSPRHLIKEKRETATLKCYPIPRHDTVYWYQQGPGQDPQFLISFYEKMQSDKGSIPDRFSAQQFSDYHSELNMSSLELGDSALYFCASSLMGPSYNEQFFGPGTRLTVL.

The rearrangement joins TRBV6-5 to TRBJ2-5; TRBD1 agrees at 8 bases. With V trimmed by 4 bases and J by 2 bases, 3 bases remained unmatched. Germline V gene data show CDR1 as MNHEY and CDR2 as SVGAGI. This CDR3 has 14 residues. The CDR3 is CASSSRTGQETQYF. The DNA for the CDR3 is TGTGCCAGCAGTTCACGGACAGGGCAAGAGACCCAGTACTTC.

The J gene is TRBJ1-1, the V gene TRBV4-1; weak D call: TRBD1 (6 bases). This CDR3 is 14 amino acids long. Trimming shortened V by 4 bases and J by 3 bases, and 12 bases separated the two germline ends. Germline CDR1 and CDR2: MGHRA and YSYEKL. The CDR3 DNA reads as TGCGCCAGCAGCCCCGGCGGGGGCTACACTGAAGCTTTCTTT. Translating it yields CASSPGGGYTEAFF.

The V call is TRBV4-1, the J call TRBJ2-7; maybe TRBD2 (5 bases). Trimming left V 4 bases short and J 4 bases short, with 14 bases between. CDR1 is MGHRA, CDR2 YSYEKL, per germline. CDR3 length equals 14 residues. The CDR3 coding sequence is TGCGCCAGCAGCCGGGAGAGGGTGGGGTACGAGCAGTACTTC. Encoded protein: CASSRERVGYEQYF.

This chain joins TRBV9 and TRBJ1-1, with D tentatively TRBD1 (5 bases). The germline V gene has CDR1 SGDLS and CDR2 YYNGEE. This CDR3 contains 14 residues. Between the trimmed V and J ends, which lost 0 bases and 1 base, there was a span of 7 bases. This CDR3 reads CASSVATGNTEAFF. CDR3 DNA sequence: TGTGCCAGCAGCGTAGCTACAGGGAACACTGAAGCTTTCTTT.

The chain carries TRBV29-1 and TRBJ2-1, with TRBD1 matching 8 bases. CDR3 size: 14 residues. CDR1 and CDR2 from the germline V gene are SQVTM and ANQGSEA. The ends lost 3 bases at V and 2 bases at J; junction bases unmatched: 3. The CDR3 sequence is CSVEPRGPYNEQFF. In DNA form, the CDR3 reads TGCAGCGTTGAGCCCAGGGGGCCCTACAATGAGCAGTTCTTC.

CDR3: CASSHGAGAPETQYF. CDR3 DNA: TGTGCCAGCAGCCATGGGGCAGGAGCCCCAGAGACCCAGTACTTC. This chain uses TRBV5-4 with TRBJ2-5; weak D call: TRBD1 (5 bases). The V gene lost 4 bases and the J gene lost 4 bases, with 17 bases spanning the gap. Germline loops: CDR1 SGHNT, CDR2 YYREEE (reference sequence). The CDR3 sequence is 15 residues long.

This rearrangement joins TRBV7-8 to TRBJ1-2; possible D gene TRBD1, 6 bases. The germline V and J ends were trimmed by 5 bases and 8 bases, with 18 bases remaining between them. CDR1 and CDR2 (germline): SGHVS, FQNEAQ. This CDR3 is built from 14 residues. The CDR3 nucleotides read TGTGCCAGCAGCCCAGGGACAATCAGAGGAGGCTACACCTTC. Encoded protein: CASSPGTIRGGYTF.

This chain joins TRBV30 and TRBJ2-5, with TRBD1 matching over 8 bases. The germline V gene has CDR1 GTSNPN and CDR2 SVGIG (reference sequence). V shed 5 bases and J 5 bases; nucleotides not matched to a gene: 10. This CDR3 spans 14 amino acids. The CDR3 nucleotides are TGTGCCTGGGAAGGACAGGGAATTGGCGAGACCCAGTACTTC. Protein sequence: CAWEGQGIGETQYF.

This chain connects TRBV19 to TRBJ1-1; 11 nucleotides align to TRBD1. Germline V lookup: CDR1 LNHDA, CDR2 SQIVND (reference sequence). The ends lost 3 bases at V and 0 bases at J; junction bases unmatched: 6. CDR3 length equals 17 residues. As DNA, the CDR3 is TGTGCCAGTAGTATTCGGCAGGACAGGGGGCTGAACACTGAAGCTTTCTTT. Translated: CASSIRQDRGLNTEAFF.